This TCR beta chain was found in a study of regulatory and conventional T cells in RAG deficiency (dated by TCRdb to about 2017). In terms of the full investigation: To compare the diversity and composition of the repertoires of Treg, conventional CD4+ and CD8+ T cells between RAG-deficient patients and healthy controls, the study applied high-throughput TCR beta sequencing. Overall study outcomes, separate from this receptor: The CD25-high CD127-low cells sorted from Omenn syndrome patients may be peripherally activated cells rather than true Treg cells. All patient T-cell subsets had shorter CDR3 lengths; Omenn syndrome patients showed >75% Treg-Tconv repertoire overlap at nucleotide and amino acid level. Compared with control T-cell subpopulations, RAG-deficient patients had much lower Shannon entropy and higher Simpson indices. Compared with controls, Omenn syndrome and CID/AS patients had around 92-fold fewer unique TCR beta sequences in Treg cells, but only approximately 10-fold fewer in the other subsets. For some subjects, some analyses of T-cell subsets were not performed.

This clone was counted once. Its specific antigen is unknown. Base quality data are lacking; no much larger clone is found one base away. Fewer than ten healthy control donors were used as the comparison group for repertoire analyses. CD8+ T cells lacking CD4 were purified from blood before genomic DNA extraction. The library was generated by the immunoSEQ multiplex PCR assay. Rearranged TCR beta chain products were amplified from genomic DNA of sorted T-cell subsets and sequenced. The authors' pipeline ran thus. Repertoire diversity of productive TCR beta rearrangements was quantified using Shannon entropy and Simpson indices. Clonal expansion was assessed using the summed frequency of the 100 most abundant productive TCR beta clonotypes among total reads. The TRB repertoires were scored with a self-reactivity index built on which amino acids appear at CDR3beta positions 6 and 7. Two-way ANOVA was used for repertoire analyses, and Student t or Mann-Whitney tests were used for flow cytometric analyses. Drawn from immuneACCESS, this table holds only the in-frame rearrangements with V and J called that TCRdb kept. Clones are partly lost; checked studies trace under half to an unresolved V gene and leave the rest unexplained. V, J and clone size are taken as reported in that table, and D and trimming were inferred from the DNA itself. Present in this sample are over 7,500 clones, approximately 80% of which were seen just once. The ten most abundant clones make up over 30% of the sample.

From V the trimming removes 6 bases and from J it removes 0 bases, while the gene matches leave 5 bases of the junction unaccounted for. Measured from the cysteine to the phenylalanine, the CDR3 is 15 residues long. Here the CDR3 DNA is all that survives: 45 bases in frame from base 1. The germline V gene gives CDR1 as SGHAT and CDR2 as FQNNGV. These same records also appear under a second study, on regulatory T cells. The second paper further reports: In the multiplex PCR, 52 forward TRBV primers and 13 reverse TRBJ primers were used, and assay-based and computational corrections were applied for amplification bias. Restricted unique TRB V-J pairs and skewed V and J gene usage were observed in patient repertoires, most markedly in regulatory T cells. Between CD3G-deficient patients and healthy controls, the study compared T-cell receptor beta repertoires in sorted regulatory T cells, conventional CD4+ T cells and CD8+ T cells. Peripheral blood mononuclear cells were isolated by Ficoll density separation. CD3+ CD8+ CD4- T cells were isolated on a FACSAria cell sorter. Within the immunoSEQ assay, multiplex PCR amplified rearranged TRB loci from genomic DNA. TRB amplicons were sequenced on an Illumina HiSeq platform. Custom algorithms error-filtered the raw sequences and aligned them to reference gene sequences, after which the immunoSEQ online tools were used for analysis. The frequencies of productive and nonproductive TRB rearrangements were evaluated among unique sequences as well as among total sequences. Group comparisons used t tests, Mann-Whitney tests or two-way ANOVA run in Prism software.

The clonotype was recovered from a human donor in good health. The V and J segments used are TRBV11-2 and TRBJ2-7, and 10 junction bases match TRBD2. Sample: CD8+ T cells sorted from blood. The bases are TGTGCCAGCAGTTACACTAGCGGGGACTCCTACGAGCAGTACTTC. It specifies CASSYTSGDSYEQYF.